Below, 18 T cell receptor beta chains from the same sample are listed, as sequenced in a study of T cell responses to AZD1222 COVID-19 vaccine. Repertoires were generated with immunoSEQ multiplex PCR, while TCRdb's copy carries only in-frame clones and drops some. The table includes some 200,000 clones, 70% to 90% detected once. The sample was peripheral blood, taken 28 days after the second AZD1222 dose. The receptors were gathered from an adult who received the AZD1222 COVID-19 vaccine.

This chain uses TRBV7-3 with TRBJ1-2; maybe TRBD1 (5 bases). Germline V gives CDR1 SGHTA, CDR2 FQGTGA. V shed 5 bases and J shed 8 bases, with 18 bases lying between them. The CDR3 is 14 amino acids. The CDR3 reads CASSQGLPSKGYTF. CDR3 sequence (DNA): TGTGCCAGCAGCCAGGGACTCCCATCCAAAGGCTACACCTTC.

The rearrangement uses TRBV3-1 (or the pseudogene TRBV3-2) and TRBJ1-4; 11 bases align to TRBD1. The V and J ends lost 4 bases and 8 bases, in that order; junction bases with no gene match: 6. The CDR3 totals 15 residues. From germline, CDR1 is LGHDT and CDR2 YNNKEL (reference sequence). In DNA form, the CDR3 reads TGTGCCAGCAGCCTATTTAGGACAGGGGGCGAAAAACTGTTTTTT. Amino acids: CASSLFRTGGEKLFF.

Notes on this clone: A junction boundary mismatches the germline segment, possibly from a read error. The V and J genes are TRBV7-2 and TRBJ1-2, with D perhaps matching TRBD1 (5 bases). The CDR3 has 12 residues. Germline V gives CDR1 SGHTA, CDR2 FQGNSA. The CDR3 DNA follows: TGTGCCAGCAGCTTATGGGACGTCGGCTGCACCTTC. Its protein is CASSLWDVGCTF. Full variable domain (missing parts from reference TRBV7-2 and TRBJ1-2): GAGVSQSPSNKVTEKGKDVELRCDPISGHTALYWYRQSLGQGLEFLIYFQGNSAPDKSGLPSDRFSAERTGGSVSTLTIQRTQQEDSAVYLCASSLWDVGCTFGSGTRLTVV.

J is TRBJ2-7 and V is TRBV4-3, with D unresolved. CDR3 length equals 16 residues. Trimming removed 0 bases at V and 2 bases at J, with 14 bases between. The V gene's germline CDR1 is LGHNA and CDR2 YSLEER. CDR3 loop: CASSQDKSGNPYEQYF. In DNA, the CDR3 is TGCGCCAGCAGCCAAGATAAATCGGGTAACCCCTACGAGCAGTACTTC.

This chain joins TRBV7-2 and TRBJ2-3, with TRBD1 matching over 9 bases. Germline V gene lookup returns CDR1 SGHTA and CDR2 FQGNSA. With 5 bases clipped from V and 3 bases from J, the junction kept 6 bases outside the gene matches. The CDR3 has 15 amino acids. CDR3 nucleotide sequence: TGTGCCAGCAGCCGGGACAGGGCTGAAACAGATACGCAGTATTTT. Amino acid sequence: CASSRDRAETDTQYF.

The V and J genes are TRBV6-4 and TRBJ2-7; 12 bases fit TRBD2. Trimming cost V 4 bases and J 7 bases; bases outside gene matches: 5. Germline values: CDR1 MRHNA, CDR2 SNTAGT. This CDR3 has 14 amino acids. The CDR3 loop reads CASSASGRAREQYF. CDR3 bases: TGTGCCAGCAGTGCTAGCGGGAGGGCCCGGGAGCAGTACTTC.

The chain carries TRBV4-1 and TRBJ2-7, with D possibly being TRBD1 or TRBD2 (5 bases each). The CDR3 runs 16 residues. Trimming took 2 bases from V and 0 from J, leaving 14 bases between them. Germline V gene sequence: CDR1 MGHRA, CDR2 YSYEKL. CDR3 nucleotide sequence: TGCGCCAGCAGCCAACCGCGGGCAGGGCGCTCCTACGAGCAGTACTTC. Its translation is CASSQPRAGRSYEQYF.

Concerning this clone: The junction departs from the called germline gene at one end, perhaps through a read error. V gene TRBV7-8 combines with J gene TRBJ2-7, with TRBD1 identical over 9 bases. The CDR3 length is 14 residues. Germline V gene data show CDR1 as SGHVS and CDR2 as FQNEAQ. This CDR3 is CASSPSRTGAPKDF. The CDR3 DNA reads TGTGCCAGCAGCCCCTCGAGGACAGGGGCGCCTAAGGACTTC.

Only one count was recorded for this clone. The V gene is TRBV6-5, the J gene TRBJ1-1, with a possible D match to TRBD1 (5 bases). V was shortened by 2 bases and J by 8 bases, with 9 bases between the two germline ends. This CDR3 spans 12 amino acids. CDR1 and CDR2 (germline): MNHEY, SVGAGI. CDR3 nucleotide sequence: TGTGCCAGCAGTTACCGGGACGGAGAAGCTTTCTTT. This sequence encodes CASSYRDGEAFF.

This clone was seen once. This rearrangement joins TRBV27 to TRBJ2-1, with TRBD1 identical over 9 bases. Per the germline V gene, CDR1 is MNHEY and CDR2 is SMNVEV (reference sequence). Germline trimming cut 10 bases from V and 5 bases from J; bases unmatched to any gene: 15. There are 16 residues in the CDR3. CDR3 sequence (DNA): TGTGCCACCGCGCCCCTCGGGACAGGGTACAACAATGAGCAGTTCTTC. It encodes CATAPLGTGYNNEQFF.

The CDR3 sequence: CASSPIGRGSYEQYF. DNA for the CDR3: TGTGCCAGCAGCCCTATCGGCCGCGGCTCCTACGAGCAGTACTTC. This chain joins TRBV27 and TRBJ2-7, with D hard to call. The V end was cut by 6 bases, the J end by 0 bases, with 15 bases between. The CDR3 sequence is 15 residues long. Germline loops: CDR1 MNHEY, CDR2 SMNVEV (reference sequence).

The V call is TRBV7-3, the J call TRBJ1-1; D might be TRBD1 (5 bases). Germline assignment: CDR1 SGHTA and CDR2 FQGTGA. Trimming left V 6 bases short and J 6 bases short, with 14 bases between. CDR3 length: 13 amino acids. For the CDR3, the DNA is TGTGCCAGCAGGAAAACGGGGGGTTCTGAAGCTTTCTTT. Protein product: CASRKTGGSEAFF.

This CDR3 is CASSLTLLAGGYGELFF. In nucleotides, the CDR3 is TGTGCCAGCAGCTTAACGTTGCTAGCGGGAGGTTACGGGGAGCTGTTTTTT. The chain has TRBV7-3 and TRBJ2-2, with 11 bases matching TRBD2. The length of the CDR3 is 17 residues. Germline assignment: CDR1 SGHTA and CDR2 FQGTGA. The J segment lost 7 bases and the V segment lost 0 bases, leaving 7 bases of the junction unmatched.

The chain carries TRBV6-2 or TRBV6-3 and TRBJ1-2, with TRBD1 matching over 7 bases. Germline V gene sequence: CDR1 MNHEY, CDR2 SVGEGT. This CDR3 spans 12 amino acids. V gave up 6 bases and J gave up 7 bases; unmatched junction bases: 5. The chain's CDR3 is CASSGQAGGYTF. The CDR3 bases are TGTGCCAGCAGCGGACAGGCAGGTGGCTACACCTTC.

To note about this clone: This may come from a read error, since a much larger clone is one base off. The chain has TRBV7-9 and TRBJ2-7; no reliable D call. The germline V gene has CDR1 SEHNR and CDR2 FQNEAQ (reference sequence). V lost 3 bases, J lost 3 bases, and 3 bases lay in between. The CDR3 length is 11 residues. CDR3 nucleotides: TGTGCCAGCAGCTTGCACTACGAGCAGTACTTC. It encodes CASSLHYEQYF.

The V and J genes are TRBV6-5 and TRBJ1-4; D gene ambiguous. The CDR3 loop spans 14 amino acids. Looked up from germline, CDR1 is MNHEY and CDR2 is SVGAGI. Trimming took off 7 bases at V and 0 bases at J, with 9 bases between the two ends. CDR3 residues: CASKGSATNEKLFF. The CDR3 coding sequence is TGTGCCAGCAAAGGATCCGCAACTAATGAAAAACTGTTTTTT.

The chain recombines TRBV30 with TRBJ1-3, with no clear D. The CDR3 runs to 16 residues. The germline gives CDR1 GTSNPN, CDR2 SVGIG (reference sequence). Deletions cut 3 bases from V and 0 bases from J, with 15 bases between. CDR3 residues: CAWSRLDGGSGNTIYF. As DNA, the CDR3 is TGTGCCTGGAGCCGGCTCGACGGCGGCTCTGGAAACACCATATATTTT.

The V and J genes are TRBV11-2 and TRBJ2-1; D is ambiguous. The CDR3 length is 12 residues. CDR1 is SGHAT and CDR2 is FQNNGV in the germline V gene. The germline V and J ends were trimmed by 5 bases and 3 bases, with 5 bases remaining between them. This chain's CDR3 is CASSANYNEQFF. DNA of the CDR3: TGTGCCAGCAGCGCCAACTACAATGAGCAGTTCTTC.